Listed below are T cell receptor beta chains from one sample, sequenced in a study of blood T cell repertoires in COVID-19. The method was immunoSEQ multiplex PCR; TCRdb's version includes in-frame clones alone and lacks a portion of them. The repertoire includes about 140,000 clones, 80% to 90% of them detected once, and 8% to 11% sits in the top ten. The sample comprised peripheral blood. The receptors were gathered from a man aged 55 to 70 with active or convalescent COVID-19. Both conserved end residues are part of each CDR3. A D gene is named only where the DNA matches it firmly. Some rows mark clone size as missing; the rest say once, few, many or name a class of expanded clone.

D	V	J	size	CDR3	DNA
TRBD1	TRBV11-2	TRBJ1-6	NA	CASSLAGGVDSPLHF	TGTGCCAGCAGCTTAGCAGGGGGAGTCGATTCACCCCTCCACTTT
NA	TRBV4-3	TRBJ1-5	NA	CASSQDRSNQPQHF	TGCGCCAGCAGCCAAGATCGGAGCAATCAGCCCCAGCATTTT
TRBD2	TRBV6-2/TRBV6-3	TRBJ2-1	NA	CASSSGTSGRGNRGEQFF	TGTGCCAGCAGCTCCGGGACTAGCGGGAGAGGGAATCGTGGTGAGCAGTTCTTC
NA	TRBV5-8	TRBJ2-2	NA	CASRLRGLRNTGELFF	TGTGCCAGCAGACTTAGAGGACTACGCAACACCGGGGAGCTGTTTTTT
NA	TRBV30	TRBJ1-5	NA	CAWRARGALSNQPQHF	TGTGCCTGGAGGGCAAGGGGCGCTCTCTCCAATCAGCCCCAGCATTTT
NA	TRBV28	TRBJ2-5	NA	CASSLVGRQETQYF	TGTGCCAGCAGTTTAGTAGGGAGACAAGAGACCCAGTACTTC
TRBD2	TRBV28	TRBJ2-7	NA	CASSPYPAGTSWQYF	TGTGCCAGCAGTCCCTACCCCGCCGGGACTAGCTGGCAGTACTTC
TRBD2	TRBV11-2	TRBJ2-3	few	CASSPNEREGGYF	TGTGCCAGCAGCCCGAACGAGCGGGAGGGAGGGTATTTT
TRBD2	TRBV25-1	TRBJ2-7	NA	CASRAKTGLAYYEQYF	TGTGCCAGCAGGGCCAAAACGGGACTAGCTTACTACGAGCAGTACTTC
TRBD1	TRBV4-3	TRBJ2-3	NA	CASSQADRGSPTDTQYF	TGCGCCAGCAGCCAAGCTGACAGGGGATCCCCCACAGATACGCAGTATTTT
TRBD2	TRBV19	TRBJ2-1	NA	CASTNLGTSGDNEQFF	TGTGCCAGTACCAATTTGGGGACTAGCGGAGACAATGAGCAGTTCTTC
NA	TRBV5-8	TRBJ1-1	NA	CASSLLQGRAEAFF	TGTGCCAGCAGCTTACTACAGGGAAGGGCTGAAGCTTTCTTT
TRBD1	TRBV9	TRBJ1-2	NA	CASSVAPDRGSGYGYTF	TGTGCCAGCAGCGTAGCCCCAGACAGGGGAAGCGGCTATGGCTACACCTTC
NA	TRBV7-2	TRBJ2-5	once	CASSQGRAGVETQYF	TGTGCCAGCAGCCAGGGGCGTGCGGGAGTGGAGACCCAGTACTTC
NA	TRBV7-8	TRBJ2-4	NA	CASSFEQENIQYF	TGTGCCAGCAGCTTCGAACAGGAAAACATTCAGTACTTC
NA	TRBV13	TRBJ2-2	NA	CASSRQLIEEFVKNTGELFF	TGTGCCAGCAGCCGGCAACTCATCGAGGAGTTCGTTAAGAACACCGGGGAGCTGTTTTTT
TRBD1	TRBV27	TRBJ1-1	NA	CASSWHRGTEAFF	TGTGCCAGCAGTTGGCACAGGGGTACTGAAGCTTTCTTT
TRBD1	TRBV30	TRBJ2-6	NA	CAWSVIGGAGANVLTF	TGTGCCTGGAGTGTAATAGGGGGCGCTGGGGCCAACGTCCTGACTTTC
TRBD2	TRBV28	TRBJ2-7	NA	CASSLLSSGSPNEQYF	TGTGCCAGCAGTTTGCTTTCTAGCGGGAGTCCAAACGAGCAGTACTTC
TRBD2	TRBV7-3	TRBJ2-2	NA	CASSLNGGATNTGELFF	TGTGCCAGCAGCCTCAACGGGGGGGCAACGAACACCGGGGAGCTGTTTTTT
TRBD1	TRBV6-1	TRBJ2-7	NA	CASSDPRQGGYEQYF	TGTGCCAGCAGTGACCCCCGACAGGGCGGCTACGAGCAGTACTTC
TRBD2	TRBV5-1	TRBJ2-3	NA	CASSRGGSGRIDTQYF	TGCGCCAGCAGCCGGGGCGGTAGCGGGAGAATAGATACGCAGTATTTT
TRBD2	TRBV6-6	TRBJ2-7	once	CASSRESGRGYEQYF	TGTGCCAGCAGTCGGGAAAGCGGGAGGGGCTACGAGCAGTACTTC
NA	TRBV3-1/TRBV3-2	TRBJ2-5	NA	CASSQEARTQYF	TGTGCCAGCAGCCAAGAAGCTCGGACCCAGTACTTC
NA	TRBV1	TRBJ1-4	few	CTSSPKQSSNEKLFF	TGCACCAGCAGTCCCAAACAGAGCTCTAATGAAAAACTGTTTTTT
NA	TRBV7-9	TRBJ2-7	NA	CASSSKGQPYEQYF	TGTGCCAGCAGCTCGAAGGGACAACCCTACGAGCAGTACTTC
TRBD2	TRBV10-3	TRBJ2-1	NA	CAISEVALAVMGDEQFF	TGTGCCATCAGTGAGGTCGCCCTAGCGGTGATGGGGGATGAGCAGTTCTTC
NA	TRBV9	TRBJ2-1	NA	CASSVVAGVSHNEQFF	TGTGCCAGCAGCGTAGTGGCAGGGGTTTCCCACAATGAGCAGTTCTTC
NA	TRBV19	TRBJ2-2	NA	CASSIVTGELFF	TGTGCCAGTAGTATAGTAACCGGGGAGCTGTTTTTT